A selection of T cell receptor beta chains follows, all from one sample in a study of T cell responses to AZD1222 COVID-19 vaccine. Sequencing was performed with immunoSEQ multiplex PCR; in TCRdb, only in-frame clones are kept and a portion is missing. Of 75,000 to 100,000 clones in the sample, approximately 90% were seen once. The starting material was peripheral blood, obtained on day 0 of AZD1222 vaccination. These receptor sequences come from an adult in good health. Each CDR3 is given with its conserved first and last residue.

v_call: TRBV6-2/TRBV6-3; cdr3_aa: CASSYSPDRFKTEAFF
v_call: TRBV4-1; cdr3_aa: CASSQRYLATNEKLFF
v_call: TRBV18; cdr3_aa: CASSPLGRDRSYGYTF
v_call: TRBV5-6; cdr3_aa: CASSSGSSLSNQPQHF
v_call: TRBV10-3; cdr3_aa: CAISALTYEQYF
v_call: TRBV27; cdr3_aa: CASSLVGETQYF
v_call: TRBV29-1; cdr3_aa: CSVSLRLGEKLFF
v_call: TRBV18; cdr3_aa: CASSPLGQGNYGYTF
v_call: TRBV12-5; cdr3_aa: CASGGPLAGIINEQFF
v_call: TRBV11-3; cdr3_aa: CASSLSGSSYNEQFF
v_call: TRBV5-8; cdr3_aa: CASSLDSGTGNQPQHF
v_call: TRBV13; cdr3_aa: CASSPDRNSPLHF
v_call: TRBV5-1; cdr3_aa: CASSPRTELEQFF
v_call: TRBV3-1/TRBV3-2; cdr3_aa: CASTFGLYQETQYF
v_call: TRBV27; cdr3_aa: CASSLLIAGRTGELFF
v_call: TRBV7-7; cdr3_aa: CASSLDWEETQYF
v_call: TRBV7-2; cdr3_aa: CASGNTGSDTQYF
v_call: TRBV28; cdr3_aa: CASSFYVGGSYEQYF
v_call: TRBV5-6; cdr3_aa: CASSSTGGDYGYTF
v_call: TRBV5-4; cdr3_aa: CASSPRTGSPNTEAFF
v_call: TRBV24-1; cdr3_aa: CATADRQSNQPQHF
v_call: TRBV18; cdr3_aa: CASSLMTDNQPQHF
v_call: TRBV27; cdr3_aa: CASRADRNGPYGYTF
v_call: TRBV7-2; cdr3_aa: CASSLEVDRGYEQYF
v_call: TRBV7-3; cdr3_aa: CASSPDYTDTQYF
v_call: TRBV24-1; cdr3_aa: CATSGGGNTGELFF
v_call: TRBV9; cdr3_aa: CASSVESLHSGNTIYF
v_call: TRBV14; cdr3_aa: CASRSGVEQYF
v_call: TRBV9; cdr3_aa: CASSSTQLDTQYF
v_call: TRBV19; cdr3_aa: CATQDRGQFNTEAFF
v_call: TRBV10-3; cdr3_aa: CAISERGRQSTDTQYF
v_call: TRBV20-1; cdr3_aa: CSASFGDRAGNTIYF
v_call: TRBV27; cdr3_aa: CASSEVGLAGGKGYEQYF
v_call: TRBV7-3; cdr3_aa: CASSIRQESIQYF
v_call: TRBV3-1/TRBV3-2; cdr3_aa: CASSLRQGANEKLFF
v_call: TRBV28; cdr3_aa: CASSPIKGKSSHEQYF
v_call: TRBV4-2; cdr3_aa: CASSQGLGSNSPLHF
v_call: TRBV5-4; cdr3_aa: CASSLAGGEKLFF
v_call: TRBV12-3/TRBV12-4; cdr3_aa: CASTLNTEAFF
v_call: TRBV9; cdr3_aa: CASSRTGMNTEAFF
v_call: TRBV30; cdr3_aa: CACPGTGANYGYTF
v_call: TRBV13; cdr3_aa: CASSLQGRAHNEQFF